Described below is a single T cell receptor beta chain sequence and its context. Its antigen remains undetermined. There are no base qualities to consult, and no much larger clone falls within one base. PBMCs were isolated by Ficoll-Paque density gradient centrifugation. V is reduced by 3 bases and J by 8 bases, leaving a spacing of 13 bases between them. The CDR3 has 13 amino acids, counting the end cysteine and phenylalanine. Kept here is only the CDR3 DNA, which spans 39 bases and is read in frame from base 1. CDR1 and CDR2 are drawn from the germline V gene: KGHSH, LQKENI. The instrument was an Illumina NovaSeq 6000. cDNA libraries for TCRalpha and TCRbeta were prepared by 5'RACE using constant-segment primers, with sample barcodes and unique molecular identifiers added. Trizol reagent was used to extract RNA from every sample. Amplification of the libraries took two PCR steps, and the second step added a second sample barcode plus Illumina TruSeq adapters. The libraries were sequenced on an Illumina NovaSeq using 2 x 150 bp paired-end reads. For the original study's pipeline: With migec v1.2.7, reads were demultiplexed and then collapsed into UMI-guided consensus sequences. Using mixcr v2.1.11, UMI consensuses were aligned to TRA and TRB V and J templates and then assembled into clonotypes. A clonotype was counted as expanded or contracted only when both edgeR and NoisET called the clonotype significant, with the noise models trained on biological replicates. For edgeR calls, a false discovery rate-adjusted p below 0.01 and a log2 fold-change threshold of 1 were applied. PCA with hierarchical clustering of max-normalized trajectories of the 1000 most abundant clonotypes was used as exploratory dynamics analysis. Each responding clone was given a CD4 or CD8 phenotype based on the CD4+ and CD8+ repertoires, which had been sequenced separately. The public reads were run again by TCRdb, first through fastp at Q25 and then through MiXCR, and only productive beta chains were kept. Identical CDR3 proteins give one entry, which carries the most common genes and DNA. TCRdb's processing, not the study's, gives the V and J calls here. Recorded for this sample are a few hundred thousand distinct CDR3 sequences; about 15% of them occurred a single time. The ten largest clonotypes hold roughly a fifth of the sample.

The data stem from a study of T-cell memory formation after mild COVID-19 (dated by TCRdb to the early 2020s). Regarding the complete study: Most TCR sequence clusters were specific to one of the two donors. The cohort comprised two young, previously healthy adult volunteers, one female and one male. Longitudinal TCRalpha and TCRbeta repertoire sequencing tracked T-cell clones expanding and contracting after mild COVID-19 in a couple of donors. Broader findings and caveats from the paper: SARS-CoV-2 specificity was not confirmed for the second-wave clones peaking on day 37. Contracting CD4+ clones were located mainly in the CM and EM memory subsets, whereas CD8+ clones were found to be enriched in EMRA. From day 15 to 85, contracting clones showed balanced CD4/CD8 phenotypes, whereas a second wave of clones that expanded from day 15 to 37 leaned towards CD4+. Some responding clones were detected in pre-infection memory, which suggested that pre-existing cross-reactive memory T cells had joined the SARS-CoV-2 response. Only a couple of mild cases were covered by the study, and larger cohorts that include severe cases with pre-infection samples were considered necessary.

The sample comprised PBMCs or a T cell subset sorted from them (not recorded which). The chain links TRBV18 with TRBJ1-2, with TRBD1 as a weak D call on 5 bases. The clonotype was recovered from a man aged 18 to 30 who had mild COVID-19 (a few samples of this study predate the infection). The sample titles of this study are shuffled in the database, so cell type and time point are left out; the donor was told from shared clones. Read as DNA, the sequence is TGTGCCAGCTCACCGCGAGCGGGGGAAGGCTACACCTTC. Its product reads: CASSPRAGEGYTF.